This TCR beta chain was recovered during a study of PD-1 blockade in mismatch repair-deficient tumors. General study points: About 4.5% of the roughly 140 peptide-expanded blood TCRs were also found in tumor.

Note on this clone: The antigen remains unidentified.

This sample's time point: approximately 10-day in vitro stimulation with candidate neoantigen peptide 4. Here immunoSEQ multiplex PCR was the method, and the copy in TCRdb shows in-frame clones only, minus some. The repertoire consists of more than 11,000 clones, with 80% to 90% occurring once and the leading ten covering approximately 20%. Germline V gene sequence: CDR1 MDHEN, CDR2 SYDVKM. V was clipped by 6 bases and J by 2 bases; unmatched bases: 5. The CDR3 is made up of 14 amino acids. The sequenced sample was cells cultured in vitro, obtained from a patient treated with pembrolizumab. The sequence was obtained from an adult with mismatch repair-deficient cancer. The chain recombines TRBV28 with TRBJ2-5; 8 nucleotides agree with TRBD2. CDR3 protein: CASRTSGAQETQYF. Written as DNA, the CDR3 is TGTGCCAGCAGAACTAGCGGCGCACAAGAGACCCAGTACTTC.